The 26 T cell receptor beta chains below all came from one sample that was sequenced in a study of T-cell reconstitution after alpha-beta-depleted transplantation in children (dated by TCRdb to between 2015 and 2016). The meaning of the sample's treatment or condition label: allogeneic hematopoietic cell transplantation with graft depleted of TCRalphabeta T cells and CD19 B cells. The method behind the library was PCR. Sequencer: Illumina HiSeq 2500. To normalize quantification of the TCRbeta repertoire, the TCR libraries were built with molecular barcoding that relied on unique molecular identifiers. TCRdb reworked the public reads: Q25 trimming with fastp, MiXCR clone assembly, productive beta chains retained. All rows with the same CDR3 protein become a single entry with the most common DNA and genes. The sample contains approximately 500,000 distinct CDR3 sequences, roughly 27% of them found a single time. About 35% of the sample is held by the ten biggest clonotypes.

The sequencing here drew on PBMCs, taken before TCRalphabeta/CD19-depleted stem cell transplant. Receptors originate from a boy in the first two years of life with Wiskott-Aldrich syndrome, due to receive a stem cell transplant.

This clonotype was found a few times. The chain carries TRBV24-1 and TRBJ2-5; unclear D gene. This CDR3 spans 13 amino acids. Trimming removed 4 bases at V and 1 base at J, with 6 bases between. Germline V CDR1 and CDR2: KGHDR, SFDVKD. The CDR3 spells CATSDPPQETQYF. In DNA form, the CDR3 reads TGTGCCACCAGTGACCCACCCCAAGAGACCCAGTACTTC.

The chain has TRBV7-2 and TRBJ1-6, with TRBD1 matching over 10 bases. V was clipped by 6 bases and J by 10 bases; unmatched bases: 9. CDR1 SGHTA and CDR2 FQGNSA come from the germline V gene. The CDR3 sequence is 15 residues long. The CDR3: CASRRRLTGGSPLHF. Here the CDR3 DNA reads TGTGCCAGCAGGAGGCGTTTGACAGGGGGCTCACCCCTCCACTTT.

The table lists this clonotype with a count of one. The V and J genes are TRBV27 and TRBJ2-3, with a weak D call TRBD1 (6 bases). There are 14 residues in the CDR3. Germline lookup yields CDR1 MNHEY and CDR2 SMNVEV (reference sequence). V dropped 4 bases and J dropped 5 bases, with 13 bases sitting between them. This CDR3 is CASSSQGRGDTQYF. DNA of the CDR3: TGTGCCAGCAGTTCCCAGGGGCGTGGAGATACGCAGTATTTT.

This clonotype was recorded once. Its ends do not fully match the called genes, so a read error is possible. This chain connects TRBV5-6 to TRBJ2-7; TRBD2 matches at 7 bases. The germline V gene has CDR1 SGHDT and CDR2 YYEEEE. CDR3 length: 14 amino acids. In DNA, the CDR3 is TGTGTCAGCAGCCTCGGAGGGAGGGCCTACGAGCAGTACTTC. It is translated as CVSSLGGRAYEQYF.

The gene calls are TRBV12-3 or TRBV12-4 and TRBJ2-2, with 8 bases lining up with TRBD1. The trim removed 6 bases at V and 0 bases at J, leaving 3 bases unmatched. This CDR3 spans 15 amino acids. CDR3 nucleotide sequence: TGTGCCAGCAGGCGGACAGGGACGAACACCGGGGAGCTGTTTTTT. It yields the protein CASRRTGTNTGELFF.

This clonotype was recorded a few times. The genes are TRBV2 and TRBJ1-2; no clear D. The germline V gene has CDR1 SNHLY and CDR2 FYNNEI. The CDR3 extends over 13 amino acids. V was trimmed by 8 bases and J by 5 bases, leaving 15 bases between them. CDR3 sequence reads: CASDVGLKYGYTF. DNA for the CDR3: TGTGCCAGCGATGTGGGTCTGAAATATGGCTACACCTTC.

The chain joins TRBV12-3 or TRBV12-4 to TRBJ1-1; D not resolved. Trimming removed 1 base from V and 4 bases from J, with 13 bases in between. The length of the CDR3 is 15 residues. CDR3 sequence reads: CASSLGAGRSTEAFF. The DNA for the CDR3 is TGTGCCAGCAGTTTAGGGGCGGGGAGGAGCACTGAAGCTTTCTTT.

The chain recombines TRBV7-9 with TRBJ2-3, with 12 bases lining up with TRBD2. This CDR3 has 17 residues. Germline loops: CDR1 SEHNR, CDR2 FQNEAQ (reference sequence). V lost 6 bases, J lost 10 bases, and 17 bases stayed unmatched. This CDR3 is CASSPTSPSGRAGAQYF. CDR3 DNA sequence: TGTGCCAGCAGTCCTACCTCACCTAGCGGGAGGGCGGGAGCGCAGTATTTT.

The chain combines TRBV28 with TRBJ1-5, with D unresolved. The germline gives CDR1 MDHEN, CDR2 SYDVKM. The V end lost 3 bases, the J end lost 5 bases, and 11 bases lay between the germline ends. CDR3 length: 14 residues. The CDR3 sequence: CASSLRGRDQPQHF. Written as DNA, the CDR3 is TGTGCCAGCAGTTTGAGAGGTAGGGATCAGCCCCAGCATTTT. Full variable domain (missing parts from reference TRBV28 and TRBJ1-5): DVKVTQSSRYLVKRTGEKVFLECVQDMDHENMFWYRQDPGLGLRLIYFSYDVKMKEKGDIPEGYSVSREKKERFSLILESASTNQTSMYLCASSLRGRDQPQHFGDGTRLSIL.

A few counts support this clonotype. The chain links TRBV7-7 to TRBJ2-5; possible D gene TRBD1, 6 bases. Between the trimmed V and J ends, which lost 1 base and 5 bases, there was a span of 11 bases. Germline loops: CDR1 SSHAT, CDR2 FNYEAQ (reference sequence). This CDR3 has 14 residues. CDR3 sequence: CASSLEGGWETQYF. The CDR3 bases are TGTGCCAGCAGCTTAGAAGGGGGATGGGAGACCCAGTACTTC.

Only a few counts were recorded for this clonotype. This chain joins TRBV6-1 and TRBJ1-5; D gene unclear. V was trimmed by 6 bases and J by 7 bases, leaving 13 bases between them. Germline CDR1 reads MNHNS; CDR2 reads SASEGT. The CDR3 has 13 amino acids. The DNA of the CDR3 is TGTGCCAGCAGAAGCGCGCTGGGACAGCCCCAGCATTTT. This sequence encodes CASRSALGQPQHF.

V is TRBV10-3 and J is TRBJ1-2; perhaps TRBD1 as D (6 bases). The CDR3 spans 13 residues. Per germline, CDR1 ENHRY and CDR2 SYGVKD. Trimming took off 7 bases at V and 6 bases at J, with 15 bases between the two ends. The chain's CDR3 is CAITAGEEDGYTF. The CDR3 nucleotides are TGTGCCATCACTGCAGGGGAAGAAGATGGCTACACCTTC.

This chain connects TRBV15 to TRBJ2-7, with TRBD1 matching over 7 bases. V lost 0 bases to trimming and J lost 1 base; unmatched junction nucleotides: 3. This CDR3 region has 15 residues. Germline V CDR1 and CDR2: LNHNV, YYDKDF (reference sequence). The CDR3 is CATSRDNRGSYEQYF. CDR3 DNA: TGTGCCACCAGCAGAGATAACAGGGGATCCTACGAGCAGTACTTC.

This clonotype occurred once. The rearrangement uses TRBV12-3 or TRBV12-4 and TRBJ1-2, with D tentatively TRBD1 (6 bases). With 3 bases removed from V and 5 bases from J, the gap between germline ends came to 16 bases. The CDR3 is made up of 15 amino acids. The CDR3: CASSLGQGLWYGYTF. DNA for the CDR3: TGTGCCAGCAGTTTGGGGCAGGGGCTGTGGTATGGCTACACCTTC.

This clonotype turned up a few times. The CDR3 here is CSAGGAGAYEQYF. CDR3 nucleotide sequence: TGCAGCGCCGGGGGGGCGGGAGCCTACGAGCAGTACTTC. J is TRBJ2-7 and V is TRBV29-1, with 8 bases lining up with TRBD2. CDR1 and CDR2 (germline): SQVTM, ANQGSEA. The trim removed 7 bases at V and 2 bases at J, leaving 7 bases unmatched. This CDR3 spans 13 amino acids.

The rearrangement links TRBV7-8 to TRBJ1-2, with D possibly TRBD1 on 6 matching bases. The CDR3 sequence is 14 residues long. V gave up 5 bases and J gave up 4 bases, with 14 bases separating them. The germline V gene encodes CDR1 SGHVS and CDR2 FQNEAQ. CDR3 loop: CASSRTTGGYGYTF. The CDR3 DNA reads as TGTGCCAGCAGCAGAACGACAGGCGGCTATGGCTACACCTTC.

The V gene is TRBV7-3, the J gene TRBJ2-1, with 10 nucleotides matching TRBD2. The CDR3 contains 16 residues. V trimming: 1 base; J trimming: 6 bases; junction bases outside the gene matches: 6. The V gene's germline CDR1 is SGHTA and CDR2 FQGTGA. The CDR3 reads CASSLIPGLASNEQFF. In DNA form, the CDR3 reads TGTGCCAGCAGCTTAATCCCGGGACTAGCGAGCAATGAGCAGTTCTTC.

The CDR3 here is CSAAPTSGMTDTQYF. The CDR3 DNA sequence: TGCAGTGCCGCCCCGACTAGCGGGATGACAGATACGCAGTATTTT. This chain connects TRBV20-1 to TRBJ2-3; 11 nucleotides agree with TRBD2. V was clipped by 6 bases and J by 3 bases; unmatched bases: 8. The CDR3 totals 15 residues. Germline CDR1 reads DFQATT; CDR2 reads SNEGSKA (reference sequence).

This clonotype was counted a few times. The chain has TRBV28 and TRBJ2-7, with a tentative D call TRBD1 (5 bases). This CDR3 is 18 amino acids long. Germline lookup yields CDR1 MDHEN and CDR2 SYDVKM. V lost 3 bases to trimming and J lost 0 bases, with 21 bases between them. This CDR3 is CASSFWPFQGRASYEQYF. Here the CDR3 DNA reads TGTGCCAGCAGTTTTTGGCCTTTTCAGGGAAGGGCCTCCTACGAGCAGTACTTC.

The rearrangement links TRBV29-1 to TRBJ1-4; D is unresolved. CDR1 SQVTM and CDR2 ANQGSEA come from the germline V gene. The V end lost 7 bases, the J end lost 4 bases, and 13 bases lay between the germline ends. CDR3 length: 13 residues. The CDR3 DNA reads as TGCAGCGCCGTCGGCCAGAATAATGAAAAACTGTTTTTT. Its protein is CSAVGQNNEKLFF.

The chain recombines TRBV12-3 or TRBV12-4 with TRBJ2-3; no firm D call. The ends were cut back, 4 bases at V and 4 bases at J, with 9 bases in the middle. The CDR3 is 13 residues long. CDR3 sequence reads: CASSSDNSDTQYF. In DNA, the CDR3 is TGTGCCAGCAGTTCCGACAACTCAGATACGCAGTATTTT.

This clonotype was counted between two and nine times. In nucleotides, the CDR3 is TGCGCCAGCAGCTCGGGAACAGGGGTCAATGAGCAGTTCTTC. This encodes CASSSGTGVNEQFF. V and J are TRBV5-1 and TRBJ2-1; 7 bases are shared with TRBD1. CDR3 length equals 14 residues. The V gene's germline CDR1 is SGHRS and CDR2 YFSETQ. Trimming removed 3 bases from V and 6 bases from J; junction bases left unmatched: 6. The whole variable domain, filled in from reference TRBV5-1 and TRBJ2-1, reads KAGVTQTPRYLIKTRGQQVTLSCSPISGHRSVSWYQQTPGQGLQFLFEYFSETQRNKGNFPGRFSGRQFSNSRSEMNVSTLELGDSALYLCASSSGTGVNEQFFGPGTRLTVL.

This clonotype has just a few counts. The chain couples TRBV5-1 to TRBJ2-3, with D possibly being TRBD2 (5 bases). Germline V lookup: CDR1 SGHRS, CDR2 YFSETQ. The V gene lost 2 bases and the J gene lost 1 base, with 11 bases spanning the gap. The CDR3 spans 15 residues. The CDR3 here is CASSLLGARTDTQYF. The CDR3 DNA is TGCGCCAGCAGCTTACTAGGCGCCCGCACAGATACGCAGTATTTT.

The CDR3 spells CASSIGSGVGEQYF. The CDR3 region has the DNA TGCGCCAGCAGCATTGGTTCAGGGGTTGGAGAGCAGTACTTC. This rearrangement joins TRBV5-1 to TRBJ2-7, with D perhaps matching TRBD1 (6 bases). Germline loops: CDR1 SGHRS, CDR2 YFSETQ. Trimming cost V 4 bases and J 7 bases, with 18 bases left between them. CDR3 length: 14 residues.

The chain has TRBV11-2 and TRBJ1-2; D gene unclear. Germline assignment: CDR1 SGHAT and CDR2 FQNNGV. Trimming left V 0 bases short and J 6 bases short, with 8 bases between. This CDR3 is built from 13 residues. The CDR3 loop reads CASSLERTDGYTF. The CDR3 bases are TGTGCCAGCAGCTTAGAGCGGACGGATGGCTACACCTTC.

V and J are TRBV11-3 and TRBJ1-1; D is unclear. V was trimmed by 2 bases and J by 3 bases, leaving 7 bases between them. The germline V gene encodes CDR1 SGHNT and CDR2 YENEEA. The length of the CDR3 is 13 residues. CDR3 DNA: TGTGCCAGCAGCTTAATGTCGGACACTGAAGCTTTCTTT. Protein: CASSLMSDTEAFF.